A single TCR beta chain is shown here with its context. The data are from a study of T cells expressing NK-cell markers. Study as a whole: It was sorted CD3+CD56+NKG2C+, CD3+CD56+NKG2C- and CD3+CD56-NKG2C+ T cells that supplied the TCR beta repertoires.

Template switching by 5'RACE with UMIs generated the TCR beta cDNA. Each CDR3 protein gets one entry in TCRdb, which reprocessed the 5' RACE reads and gives no DNA. In total, the table holds a few hundred thousand distinct CDR3 sequences. CDR3 length equals 13 residues. The chain uses TRBV12-3 or TRBV12-4 and TRBJ1-6. The origin of this receptor is a man aged 18 to 29 in good health. The specimen was blood T cells: a sorted CD56 or NKG2C T cell subset, CD4+ or CD8+ T cells, or bulk PBMC T cells (not recorded which). CDR3 region: CASWSVVGSPLHF.